Presented here are 20 T cell receptor beta chains from one specimen sequenced in a study of identical twins. TCRdb redid the calling of the 5' RACE reads with MiXCR, one entry per CDR3 protein. The sample includes about 550,000 distinct CDR3 sequences, about a fifth of them seen just once. These sequences were also reported in another study, on yellow fever vaccine responses in identical twins.

Sequencing was performed on CD4+ T cells sorted from blood. Receptors originate from a woman between 18 and 30 years old in good health.

The CDR3 DNA follows: TGTGCCAGCAGCCCTGGCGGCGGGGCTAGGAATACGCAGTATTTT. Protein product: CASSPGGGARNTQYF. The chain is built from TRBV12-3 or TRBV12-4 and TRBJ2-3; the D gene is possibly TRBD2 (6 bases). The CDR3 extends over 15 amino acids. Trimming cost V 6 bases and J 7 bases, with 20 bases left between them.

The chain combines TRBV7-9 with TRBJ2-1; TRBD1 or TRBD2 may be the D gene (6 bases each). Germline values: CDR1 SEHNR, CDR2 FQNEAQ (reference sequence). The CDR3 contains 14 residues. V lost 5 bases and J lost 5, with 13 bases in between. DNA of the CDR3: TGTGCCAGCAGCCACCGGGGGCATCACAATGAGCAGTTCTTC. It translates to CASSHRGHHNEQFF.

The table lists this clonotype with a few counts. The chain is built from TRBV20-1 and TRBJ2-7; D possibly matches TRBD1 or TRBD2 (5 bases each). The CDR3 consists of 13 residues. V lost 3 bases and J 3 bases, leaving 12 bases between the germline ends. Germline values: CDR1 DFQATT, CDR2 SNEGSKA (reference sequence). The CDR3 loop reads CSASPGPNYEQYF. The CDR3 nucleotides are TGCAGTGCTAGCCCGGGACCTAACTACGAGCAGTACTTC.

The V call is TRBV6-1, the J call TRBJ2-1, with 7 bases lining up with TRBD2. The CDR3 extends over 14 amino acids. Germline V gene data show CDR1 as MNHNS and CDR2 as SASEGT. V trimming: 8 bases; J trimming: 6 bases; junction bases outside the gene matches: 10. This CDR3 is CASQKRGPSNEQFF. In DNA, the CDR3 is TGTGCCAGCCAAAAGCGGGGACCCTCCAATGAGCAGTTCTTC.

The V call is TRBV18, the J call TRBJ2-7; D is undetermined. The CDR3 runs 17 residues. The germline gives CDR1 KGHSH, CDR2 LQKENI. The ends were cut back, 6 bases at V and 0 bases at J, with 21 bases in the middle. The CDR3 DNA reads TGTGCCAGCTCCACTTCCCTTGAGAGATTGAGCTCCTACGAGCAGTACGTC. It is translated as CASSTSLERLSSYEQYV.

This clonotype has only a few counts. The chain has TRBV10-3 and TRBJ1-2, with a possible D match to TRBD1 (5 bases). In germline, CDR1 is ENHRY, CDR2 SYGVKD. V lost 6 bases, J lost 2 bases, and 13 bases lay in between. The CDR3 consists of 14 residues. The CDR3: CAIRGDRQNYGYTF. The DNA of the CDR3 is TGTGCCATCAGGGGAGACAGACAAAACTATGGCTACACCTTC.

The sample holds a few counts of this clonotype. The chain is built from TRBV7-9 and TRBJ2-5; TRBD2 is a possible D gene (6 bases). The germline V gene encodes CDR1 SEHNR and CDR2 FQNEAQ (reference sequence). Trimming cost V 8 bases and J 1 base, with 11 bases left between them. The CDR3 runs to 13 residues. CDR3 coding DNA: TGTGCCAGCGGGGGGAGCGTCCAAGAGACCCAGTACTTC. Translation gives CASGGSVQETQYF.

This chain uses TRBV12-3 or TRBV12-4 with TRBJ2-1, with D possibly matching TRBD2 (6 bases). This CDR3 has 15 residues. V was shortened by 3 bases and J by 6 bases, with 15 bases between the two germline ends. The CDR3 region has the DNA TGTGCCAGCAGTTTCGGTCGGGAGATGGGCAATGAGCAGTTCTTC. Its protein product is CASSFGREMGNEQFF.

This clonotype was counted between two and nine times. The chain links TRBV20-1 to TRBJ2-1; the match to TRBD1 covers 7 bases. Germline assignment: CDR1 DFQATT and CDR2 SNEGSKA (reference sequence). The CDR3 spans 16 residues. The V and J ends lost 1 base and 3 bases, in that order; junction bases with no gene match: 9. The CDR3 sequence: CSARGGGQVNYNEQFF. The CDR3 nucleotides read TGCAGTGCTAGAGGAGGTGGACAGGTTAACTACAATGAGCAGTTCTTC.

Ten or more counts support this clonotype. The chain joins TRBV18 to TRBJ1-5; the D gene is possibly TRBD1 (6 bases). The CDR3 consists of 14 residues. Trimming left V 5 bases short and J 0 bases short, with 8 bases between. The germline gives CDR1 KGHSH, CDR2 LQKENI. CDR3 nucleotides: TGTGCCAGCTCAACGACAGGTAGCAATCAGCCCCAGCATTTT. Translation: CASSTTGSNQPQHF.

V gene TRBV9 combines with J gene TRBJ2-4; unclear D gene. Germline-derived CDR1 and CDR2 are SGDLS and YYNGEE. The CDR3 runs 12 residues. V was pared by 4 bases and J by 11 bases, with 13 bases between. The CDR3: CASSSDLRVQYF. The CDR3 region has the DNA TGTGCCAGCAGCTCCGACCTCCGGGTTCAGTACTTC. The variable domain in full, completed from reference TRBV9 and TRBJ2-4, reads DSGVTQTPKHLITATGQRVTLRCSPRSGDLSVYWYQQSLDQGLQFLIQYYNGEERAKGNILERFSAQQFPDLHSELNLSSLELGDSALYFCASSSDLRVQYFGAGTRLSVL.

The J gene is TRBJ2-7, the V gene TRBV5-1; 8 bases fit TRBD1. Germline values: CDR1 SGHRS, CDR2 YFSETQ. The CDR3 contains 15 residues. V dropped 3 bases and J dropped 6; count of bases not matched to a gene: 11. The CDR3 nucleotides read TGCGCCAGCAGCTCAACCGGGACAGGCCGGTCCGAGCAGTACTTC. This translates into CASSSTGTGRSEQYF.

This chain joins TRBV11-2 and TRBJ2-3; TRBD2 might be the D (5 bases). Trimming pared 5 bases from V and 1 base from J, leaving 16 bases between. The CDR3 has 16 residues. The germline V gene encodes CDR1 SGHAT and CDR2 FQNNGV. CDR3 sequence: CASSPRIGVGTDTQYF. CDR3 nucleotide sequence: TGTGCCAGCAGCCCCCGGATCGGGGTAGGCACAGATACGCAGTATTTT.

This clonotype has just a few counts. The V gene is TRBV29-1, the J gene TRBJ2-3; 10 nucleotides align to TRBD2. V lost 4 bases, J lost 3 bases, and 7 bases stayed unmatched. The CDR3 length is 15 residues. Per the germline V gene, CDR1 is SQVTM and CDR2 is ANQGSEA. The CDR3 loop is CSVGPSGRTTDTQYF. CDR3 coding DNA: TGCAGCGTTGGCCCTAGCGGGAGAACGACAGATACGCAGTATTTT.

This clonotype came up a few times. The gene calls are TRBV5-1 and TRBJ1-2; D is ambiguous. Germline V gene data show CDR1 as SGHRS and CDR2 as YFSETQ. The CDR3 is made up of 13 amino acids. Deletions cut 0 bases from V and 6 bases from J, with 9 bases between. The CDR3 loop is CASSLVSQNGYTF. CDR3 DNA: TGCGCCAGCAGCTTGGTGTCACAAAATGGCTACACCTTC. Looking up the rest from reference TRBV5-1 and TRBJ1-2 gives the full variable domain: KAGVTQTPRYLIKTRGQQVTLSCSPISGHRSVSWYQQTPGQGLQFLFEYFSETQRNKGNFPGRFSGRQFSNSRSEMNVSTLELGDSALYLCASSLVSQNGYTFGSGTRLTVV.

This chain uses TRBV3-1 with TRBJ2-1; D remains unclear. The ends were cut back, 4 bases at V and 0 bases at J, with 7 bases in the middle. CDR1 is LGHDT, CDR2 YNNKEL, per germline (reference sequence). The length of the CDR3 is 14 residues. CDR3 coding DNA: TGTGCCAGCAGCCCATCCAGCTCCTACAATGAGCAGTTCTTC. It translates to CASSPSSSYNEQFF.

This chain uses TRBV5-1 with TRBJ1-4; D is perhaps TRBD1 (6 bases). The CDR3 runs to 15 residues. The ends were cut back, 4 bases at V and 7 bases at J, with 17 bases in the middle. Germline V gene data show CDR1 as SGHRS and CDR2 as YFSETQ. The CDR3 loop is CASSRGHATTEKLFF. The CDR3 coding sequence is TGCGCCAGCAGCCGGGGACACGCGACGACTGAAAAACTGTTTTTT.

This clonotype occurred a few times. This chain uses TRBV5-1 with TRBJ2-1; 7 bases fit TRBD2. The V segment lost 6 bases and the J segment 0 bases; nucleotides outside the gene matches: 6. From germline, CDR1 is SGHRS and CDR2 YFSETQ. This CDR3 comprises 15 residues. The CDR3: CASNKLASSYNEQFF. Here the CDR3 DNA reads TGCGCCAGCAACAAACTAGCGAGCTCCTACAATGAGCAGTTCTTC.

The genes are TRBV12-3 or TRBV12-4 and TRBJ2-6; 7 bases align to TRBD2. There are 15 residues in the CDR3. Trimming cost V 5 bases and J 4 bases; bases outside gene matches: 5. Here the CDR3 reads CASSRGEAGANVLTF. The CDR3, as DNA: TGTGCCAGCAGTCGGGGGGAGGCCGGGGCCAACGTCCTGACTTTC.

J is TRBJ2-2 and V is TRBV12-3 or TRBV12-4, with a weak D call TRBD1 (6 bases). Trimming took 4 bases from V and 0 from J, leaving 15 bases between them. The CDR3 runs to 17 residues. The CDR3 bases are TGTGCCAGCAGTTGGACAGCCTCTAACGCGAACACCGGGGAGCTGTTTTTT. It is translated as CASSWTASNANTGELFF.